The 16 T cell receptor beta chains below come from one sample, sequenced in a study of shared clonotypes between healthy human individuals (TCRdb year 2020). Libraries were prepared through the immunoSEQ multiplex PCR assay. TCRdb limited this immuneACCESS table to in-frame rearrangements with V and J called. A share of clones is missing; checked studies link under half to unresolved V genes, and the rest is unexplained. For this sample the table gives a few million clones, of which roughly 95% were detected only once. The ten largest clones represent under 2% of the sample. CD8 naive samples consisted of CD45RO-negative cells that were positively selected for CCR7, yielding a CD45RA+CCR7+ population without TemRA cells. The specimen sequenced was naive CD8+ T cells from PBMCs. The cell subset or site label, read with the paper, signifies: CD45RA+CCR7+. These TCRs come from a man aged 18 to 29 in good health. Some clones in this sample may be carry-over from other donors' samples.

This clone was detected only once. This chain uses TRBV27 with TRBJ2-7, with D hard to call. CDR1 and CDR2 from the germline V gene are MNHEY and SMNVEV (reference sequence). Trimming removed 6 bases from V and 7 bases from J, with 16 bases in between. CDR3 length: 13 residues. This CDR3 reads CASRKLNYREQYF. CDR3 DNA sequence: TGTGCCAGCAGGAAACTGAATTATCGGGAGCAGTACTTC.

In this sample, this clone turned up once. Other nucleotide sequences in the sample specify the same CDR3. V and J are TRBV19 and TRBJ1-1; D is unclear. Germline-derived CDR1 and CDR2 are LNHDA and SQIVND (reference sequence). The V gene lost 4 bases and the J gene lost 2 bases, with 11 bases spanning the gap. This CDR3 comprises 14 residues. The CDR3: CASSTGRGNTEAFF. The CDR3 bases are TGTGCCAGTAGTACCGGACGGGGTAACACTGAAGCTTTCTTT.

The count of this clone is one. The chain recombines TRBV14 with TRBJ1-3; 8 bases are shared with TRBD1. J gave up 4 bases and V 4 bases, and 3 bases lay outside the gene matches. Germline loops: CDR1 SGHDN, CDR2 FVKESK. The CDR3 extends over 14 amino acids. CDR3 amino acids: CASSRTGFGNTIYF. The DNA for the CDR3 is TGTGCCAGCAGCCGGACAGGGTTCGGAAACACCATATATTTT. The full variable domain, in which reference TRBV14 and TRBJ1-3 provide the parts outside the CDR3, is EAGVTQFPSHSVIEKGQTVTLRCDPISGHDNLYWYRRVMGKEIKFLLHFVKESKQDESGMPNNRFLAERTGGTYSTLKVQPAELEDSGVYFCASSRTGFGNTIYFGEGSWLTVV.

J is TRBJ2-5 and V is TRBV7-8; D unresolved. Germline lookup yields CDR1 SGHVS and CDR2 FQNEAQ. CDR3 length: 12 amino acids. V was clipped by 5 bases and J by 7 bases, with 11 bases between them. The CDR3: CASSPGLGTQYF. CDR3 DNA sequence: TGTGCCAGCAGCCCCGGTCTCGGGACCCAGTACTTC.

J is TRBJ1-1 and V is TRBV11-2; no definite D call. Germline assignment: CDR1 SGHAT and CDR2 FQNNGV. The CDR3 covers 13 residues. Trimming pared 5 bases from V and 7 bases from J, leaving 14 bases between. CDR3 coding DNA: TGTGCCAGCAGCGGGTCAGGTGGAGGTGAAGCTTTCTTT. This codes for CASSGSGGGEAFF.

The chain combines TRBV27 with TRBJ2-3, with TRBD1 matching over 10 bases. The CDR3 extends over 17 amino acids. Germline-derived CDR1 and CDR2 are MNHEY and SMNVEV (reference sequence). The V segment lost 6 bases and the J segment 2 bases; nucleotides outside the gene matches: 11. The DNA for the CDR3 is TGTGCCAGCAGCGCTATAACCGGGACAGGGGTCACAGATACGCAGTATTTT. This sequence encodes CASSAITGTGVTDTQYF.

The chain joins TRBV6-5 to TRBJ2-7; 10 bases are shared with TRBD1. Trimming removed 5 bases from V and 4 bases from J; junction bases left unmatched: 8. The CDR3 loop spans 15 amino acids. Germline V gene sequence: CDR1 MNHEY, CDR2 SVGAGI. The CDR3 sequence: CASSPRTGGLYEQYF. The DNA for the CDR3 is TGTGCCAGCAGTCCACGGACAGGGGGATTATACGAGCAGTACTTC.

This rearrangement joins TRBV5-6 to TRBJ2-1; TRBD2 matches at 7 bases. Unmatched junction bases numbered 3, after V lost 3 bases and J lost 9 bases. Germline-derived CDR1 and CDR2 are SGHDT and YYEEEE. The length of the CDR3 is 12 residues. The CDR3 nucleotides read TGTGCCAGCAGCTGGGAGGGAACTGAGCAGTTCTTC. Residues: CASSWEGTEQFF.

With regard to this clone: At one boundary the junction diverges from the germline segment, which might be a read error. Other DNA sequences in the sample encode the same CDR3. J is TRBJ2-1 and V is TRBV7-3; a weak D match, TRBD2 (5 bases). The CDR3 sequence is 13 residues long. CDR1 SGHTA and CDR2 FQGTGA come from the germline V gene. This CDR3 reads CASSLSGYNEQFF. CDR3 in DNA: TGTGCCAGCAGTTTAAGCGGATACAATGAGCAGTTCTTC.

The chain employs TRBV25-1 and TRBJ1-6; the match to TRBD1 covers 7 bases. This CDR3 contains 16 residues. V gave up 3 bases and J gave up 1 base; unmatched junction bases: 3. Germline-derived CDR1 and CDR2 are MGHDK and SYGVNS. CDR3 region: CASSDQGGSYNSPLHF. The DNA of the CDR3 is TGTGCCAGCAGTGACCAGGGGGGTTCCTATAATTCACCCCTCCACTTT.

CDR3 in DNA: TGTGCCAGCAGTTTGAGAGCGGGAGGCACCAACACCGGGGAGCTGTTTTTT. It encodes CASSLRAGGTNTGELFF. The chain carries TRBV28 and TRBJ2-2; 9 positions match TRBD2. This CDR3 spans 17 amino acids. Per the germline V gene, CDR1 is MDHEN and CDR2 is SYDVKM. Trimming removed 3 bases from V and 2 bases from J; junction bases left unmatched: 7.

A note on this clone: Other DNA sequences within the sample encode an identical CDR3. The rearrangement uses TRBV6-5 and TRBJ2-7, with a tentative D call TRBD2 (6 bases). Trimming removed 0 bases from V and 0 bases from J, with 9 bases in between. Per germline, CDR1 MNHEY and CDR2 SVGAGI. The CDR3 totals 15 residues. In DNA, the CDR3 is TGTGCCAGCAGTTACTCGGCCGGGGGCTCCTACGAGCAGTACTTC. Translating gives CASSYSAGGSYEQYF.

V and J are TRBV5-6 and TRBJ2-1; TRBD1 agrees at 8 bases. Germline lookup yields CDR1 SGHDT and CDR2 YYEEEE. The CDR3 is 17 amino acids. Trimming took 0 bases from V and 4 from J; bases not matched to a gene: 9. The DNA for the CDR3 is TGTGCCAGCAGCTTGGAACCGCAGGGGGCGATATACAATGAGCAGTTCTTC. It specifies CASSLEPQGAIYNEQFF.

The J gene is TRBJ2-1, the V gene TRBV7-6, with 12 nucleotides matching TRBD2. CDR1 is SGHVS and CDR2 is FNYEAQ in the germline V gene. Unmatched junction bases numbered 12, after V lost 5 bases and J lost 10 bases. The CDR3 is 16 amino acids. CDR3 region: CASSLLASGRAREQFF. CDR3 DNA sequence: TGTGCCAGCAGCCTCCTGGCTAGCGGGAGGGCCCGGGAGCAGTTCTTC.

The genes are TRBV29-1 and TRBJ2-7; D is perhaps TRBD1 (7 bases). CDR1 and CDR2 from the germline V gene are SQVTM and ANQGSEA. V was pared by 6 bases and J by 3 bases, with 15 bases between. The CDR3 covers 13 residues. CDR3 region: CSVQGGAYYEQYF. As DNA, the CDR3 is TGCAGCGTCCAGGGGGGAGCATACTACGAGCAGTACTTC.

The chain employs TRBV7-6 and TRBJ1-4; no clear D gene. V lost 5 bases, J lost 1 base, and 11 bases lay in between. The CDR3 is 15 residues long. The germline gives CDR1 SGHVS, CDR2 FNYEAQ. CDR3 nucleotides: TGTGCCAGCAGCCCCCGGGCGGAAACTAATGAAAAACTGTTTTTT. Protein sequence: CASSPRAETNEKLFF.